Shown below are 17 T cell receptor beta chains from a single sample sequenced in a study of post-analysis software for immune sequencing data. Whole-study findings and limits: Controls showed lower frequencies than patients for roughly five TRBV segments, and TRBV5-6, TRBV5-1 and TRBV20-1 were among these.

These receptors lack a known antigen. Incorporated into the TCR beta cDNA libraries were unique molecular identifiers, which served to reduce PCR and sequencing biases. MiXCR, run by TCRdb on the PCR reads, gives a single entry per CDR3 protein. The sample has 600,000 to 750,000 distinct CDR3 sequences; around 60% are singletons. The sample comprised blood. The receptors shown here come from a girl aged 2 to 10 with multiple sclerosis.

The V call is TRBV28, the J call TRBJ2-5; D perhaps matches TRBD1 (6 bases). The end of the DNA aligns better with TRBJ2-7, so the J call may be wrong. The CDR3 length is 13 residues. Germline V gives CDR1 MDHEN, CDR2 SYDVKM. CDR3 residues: CAYSGAPTYEQYF. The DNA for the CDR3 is TGTGCCTACTCAGGGGCCCCGACCTACGAGCAGTACTTC.

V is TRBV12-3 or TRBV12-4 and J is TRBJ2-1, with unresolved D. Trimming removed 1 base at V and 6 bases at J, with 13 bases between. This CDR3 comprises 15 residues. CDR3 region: CASSLGRIGRNEQFF. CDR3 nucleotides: TGTGCCAGCAGTTTAGGCCGAATAGGACGCAATGAGCAGTTCTTC.

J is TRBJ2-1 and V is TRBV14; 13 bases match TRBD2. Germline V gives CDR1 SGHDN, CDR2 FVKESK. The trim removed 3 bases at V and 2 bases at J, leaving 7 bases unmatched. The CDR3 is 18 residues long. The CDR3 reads CASSQRPGLAGTYNEQFF. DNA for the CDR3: TGTGCCAGCAGCCAGAGACCGGGACTAGCGGGGACCTACAATGAGCAGTTCTTC.

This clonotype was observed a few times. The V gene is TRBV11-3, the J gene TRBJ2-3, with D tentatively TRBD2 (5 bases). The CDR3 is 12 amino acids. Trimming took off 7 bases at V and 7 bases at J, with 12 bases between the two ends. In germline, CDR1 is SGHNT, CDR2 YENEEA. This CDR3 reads CASIGSDYTQYF. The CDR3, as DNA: TGTGCCAGCATTGGTAGCGACTATACGCAGTATTTT.

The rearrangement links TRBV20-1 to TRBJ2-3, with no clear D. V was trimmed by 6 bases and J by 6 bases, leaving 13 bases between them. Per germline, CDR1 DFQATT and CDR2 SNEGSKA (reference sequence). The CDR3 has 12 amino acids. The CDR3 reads CSAGDHADTQYF. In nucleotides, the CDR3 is TGCAGTGCGGGTGACCACGCTGATACGCAGTATTTT.

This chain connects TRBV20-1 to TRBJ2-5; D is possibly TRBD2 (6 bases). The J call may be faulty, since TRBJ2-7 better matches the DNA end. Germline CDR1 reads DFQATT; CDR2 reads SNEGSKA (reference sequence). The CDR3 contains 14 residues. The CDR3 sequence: CSARVAGLNYEQYF. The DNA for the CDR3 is TGCAGTGCTAGAGTCGCGGGACTCAATTACGAGCAGTACTTC.

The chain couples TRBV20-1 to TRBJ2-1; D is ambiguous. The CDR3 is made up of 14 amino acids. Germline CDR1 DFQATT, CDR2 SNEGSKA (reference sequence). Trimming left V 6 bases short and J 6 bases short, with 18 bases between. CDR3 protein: CSAPGDPYANEQFF. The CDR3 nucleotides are TGCAGTGCACCAGGAGACCCCTATGCCAATGAGCAGTTCTTC.

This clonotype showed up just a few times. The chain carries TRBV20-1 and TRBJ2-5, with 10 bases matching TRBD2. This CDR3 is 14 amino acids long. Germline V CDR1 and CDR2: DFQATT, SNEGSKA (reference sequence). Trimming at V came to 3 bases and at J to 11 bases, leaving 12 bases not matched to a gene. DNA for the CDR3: TGCAGTGCTAGCCGGGGACTAGCGTCGGGGGAGCAGTACTTC. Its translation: CSASRGLASGEQYF.

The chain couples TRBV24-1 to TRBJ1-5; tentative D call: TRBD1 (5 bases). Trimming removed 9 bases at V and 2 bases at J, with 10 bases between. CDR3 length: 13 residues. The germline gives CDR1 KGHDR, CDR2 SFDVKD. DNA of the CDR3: TGTGCCACCGGATCGGGGGGCAATCAGCCCCAGCATTTT. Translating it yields CATGSGGNQPQHF.

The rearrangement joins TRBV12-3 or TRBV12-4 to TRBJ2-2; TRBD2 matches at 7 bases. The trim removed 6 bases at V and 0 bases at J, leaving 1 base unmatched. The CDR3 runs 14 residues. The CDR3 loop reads CASRGRANTGELFF. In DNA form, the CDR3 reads TGTGCCAGCAGGGGGAGGGCGAACACCGGGGAGCTGTTTTTT.

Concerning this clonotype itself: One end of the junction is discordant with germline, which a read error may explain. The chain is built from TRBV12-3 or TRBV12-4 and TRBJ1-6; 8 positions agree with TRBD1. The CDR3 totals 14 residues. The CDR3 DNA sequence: TGTGCCAGCAGCACAGGGGGAACGAATTCACCCTTCCACTTT. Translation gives CASSTGGTNSPFHF.

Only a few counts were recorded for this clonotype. The CDR3 DNA reads as TGTGCCACCAGCAGAACCGGCCTCACAGGCAATGAGCAGTTCTTC. The encoded protein is CATSRTGLTGNEQFF. The chain uses TRBV15 and TRBJ2-1; the D gene is possibly TRBD1 (5 bases). V was pared by 2 bases and J by 6 bases, with 14 bases between. Germline values: CDR1 LNHNV, CDR2 YYDKDF (reference sequence). The CDR3 covers 15 residues.

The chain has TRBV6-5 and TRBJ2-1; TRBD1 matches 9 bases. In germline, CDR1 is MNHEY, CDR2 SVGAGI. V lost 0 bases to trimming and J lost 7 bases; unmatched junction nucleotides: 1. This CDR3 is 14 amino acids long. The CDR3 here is CASSYSGTGNEQFF. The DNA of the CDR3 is TGTGCCAGCAGTTACTCGGGGACAGGGAATGAGCAGTTCTTC.

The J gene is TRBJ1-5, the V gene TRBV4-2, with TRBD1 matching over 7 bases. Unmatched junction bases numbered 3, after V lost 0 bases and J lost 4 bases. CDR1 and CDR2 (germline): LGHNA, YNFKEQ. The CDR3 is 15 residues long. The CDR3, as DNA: TGTGCCAGCAGCCAAGAGGGGACAGATAATCAGCCCCAGCATTTT. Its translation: CASSQEGTDNQPQHF.

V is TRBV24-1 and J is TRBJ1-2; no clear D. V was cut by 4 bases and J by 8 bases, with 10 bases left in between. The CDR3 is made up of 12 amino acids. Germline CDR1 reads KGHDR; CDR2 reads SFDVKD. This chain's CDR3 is CATSEATDGYTF. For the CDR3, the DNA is TGTGCCACCAGTGAGGCCACCGACGGCTACACCTTC.

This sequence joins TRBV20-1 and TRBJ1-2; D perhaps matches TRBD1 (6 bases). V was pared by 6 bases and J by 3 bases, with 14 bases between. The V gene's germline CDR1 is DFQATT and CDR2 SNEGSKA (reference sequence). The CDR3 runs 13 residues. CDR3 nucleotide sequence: TGCAGTGCGGTGAACAGGGCCGACTATGGCTACACCTTC. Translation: CSAVNRADYGYTF.

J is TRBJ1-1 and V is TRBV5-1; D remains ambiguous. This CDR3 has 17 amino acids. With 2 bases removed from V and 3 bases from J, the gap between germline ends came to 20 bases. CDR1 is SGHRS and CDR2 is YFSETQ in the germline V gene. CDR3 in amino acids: CASSFISDGEVYTEAFF. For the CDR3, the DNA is TGCGCCAGCAGCTTTATTTCGGATGGTGAAGTGTACACTGAAGCTTTCTTT.